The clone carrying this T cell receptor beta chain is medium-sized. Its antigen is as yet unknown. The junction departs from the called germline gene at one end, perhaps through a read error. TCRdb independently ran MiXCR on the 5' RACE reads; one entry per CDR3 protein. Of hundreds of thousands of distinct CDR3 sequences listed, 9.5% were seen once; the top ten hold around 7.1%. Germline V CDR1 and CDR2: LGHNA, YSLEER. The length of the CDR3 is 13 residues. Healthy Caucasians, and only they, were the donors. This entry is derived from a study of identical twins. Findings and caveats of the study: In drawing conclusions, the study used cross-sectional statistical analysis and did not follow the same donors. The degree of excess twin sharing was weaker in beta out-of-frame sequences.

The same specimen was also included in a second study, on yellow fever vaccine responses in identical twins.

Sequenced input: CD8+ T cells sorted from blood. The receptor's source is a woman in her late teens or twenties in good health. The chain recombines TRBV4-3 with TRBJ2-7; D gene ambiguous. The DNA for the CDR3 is TGTGCCAGCAGCCAAGATTTGAGCTACGAGCAGTACTTC. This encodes CASSQDLSYEQYF.